The clone carrying this T cell receptor beta chain was counted ten times or more. Antigen: not known. At one end, the junction sequence differs from germline, possibly due to a read error. RNA transcripts served as the template for amplifying TCR beta CDR3 regions. Primed by the HTBI set, a first-round RT-PCR was run on the TCR CDR3. From the multiplex PCR reads, TCRdb called clonotypes with MiXCR, one entry per CDR3 protein. The sample carries about 300,000 distinct CDR3 sequences, less than 30% recorded once. The source of the sample is a study of T cells in Graves' hyperthyroidism and ophthalmopathy. The study, taken as a whole, reports: Through a model of 13 V-J features, ophthalmopathy was separated from stable hyperthyroidism.

Germline V gene lookup returns CDR1 SSHAT and CDR2 FNYEAQ (reference sequence). CDR3 length equals 14 residues. The TCR comes from a man aged 35-49 years with Graves' hyperthyroidism that later progressed to Graves' ophthalmopathy. Sequenced material: blood. The J gene is TRBJ2-6, the V gene TRBV7-7, with D unclear. This CDR3 reads CASSYNSGANVLTF. The CDR3 nucleotides read TGTGCTAGCAGCTACAACTCTGGGGCCAACGTCCTGACTTTC.